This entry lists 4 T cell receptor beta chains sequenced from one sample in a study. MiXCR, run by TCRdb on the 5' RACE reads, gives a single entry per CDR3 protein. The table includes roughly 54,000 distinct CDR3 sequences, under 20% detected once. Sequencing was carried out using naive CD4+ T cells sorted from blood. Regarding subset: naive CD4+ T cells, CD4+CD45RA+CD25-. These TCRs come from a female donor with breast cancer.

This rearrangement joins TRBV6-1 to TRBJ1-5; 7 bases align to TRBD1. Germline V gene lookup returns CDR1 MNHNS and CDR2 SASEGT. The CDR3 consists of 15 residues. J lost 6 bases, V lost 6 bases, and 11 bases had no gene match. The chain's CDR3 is CASRDGQVVFQPQHF. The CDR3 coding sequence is TGTGCCAGCAGAGACGGACAGGTTGTGTTTCAGCCCCAGCATTTT.

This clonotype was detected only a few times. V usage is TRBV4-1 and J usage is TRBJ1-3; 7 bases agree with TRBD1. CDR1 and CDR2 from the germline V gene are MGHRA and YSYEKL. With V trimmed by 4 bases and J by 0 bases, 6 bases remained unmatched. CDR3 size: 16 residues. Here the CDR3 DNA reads TGCGCCAGCAGCCCCTGGGACAGAAACTCTGGAAACACCATATATTTT. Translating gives CASSPWDRNSGNTIYF.

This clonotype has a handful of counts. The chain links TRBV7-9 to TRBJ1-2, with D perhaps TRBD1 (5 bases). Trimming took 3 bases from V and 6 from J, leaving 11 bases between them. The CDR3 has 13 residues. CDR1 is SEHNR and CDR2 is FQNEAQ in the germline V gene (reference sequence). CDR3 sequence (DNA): TGTGCCAGCAGCTTTCCAGGGATTCATGGCTACACCTTC. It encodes CASSFPGIHGYTF.

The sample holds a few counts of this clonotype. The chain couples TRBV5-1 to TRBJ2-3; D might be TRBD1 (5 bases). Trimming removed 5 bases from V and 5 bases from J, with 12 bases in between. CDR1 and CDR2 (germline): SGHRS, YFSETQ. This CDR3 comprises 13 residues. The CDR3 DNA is TGCGCCAGCAGGCTACAGGATGGAGATACGCAGTATTTT. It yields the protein CASRLQDGDTQYF.